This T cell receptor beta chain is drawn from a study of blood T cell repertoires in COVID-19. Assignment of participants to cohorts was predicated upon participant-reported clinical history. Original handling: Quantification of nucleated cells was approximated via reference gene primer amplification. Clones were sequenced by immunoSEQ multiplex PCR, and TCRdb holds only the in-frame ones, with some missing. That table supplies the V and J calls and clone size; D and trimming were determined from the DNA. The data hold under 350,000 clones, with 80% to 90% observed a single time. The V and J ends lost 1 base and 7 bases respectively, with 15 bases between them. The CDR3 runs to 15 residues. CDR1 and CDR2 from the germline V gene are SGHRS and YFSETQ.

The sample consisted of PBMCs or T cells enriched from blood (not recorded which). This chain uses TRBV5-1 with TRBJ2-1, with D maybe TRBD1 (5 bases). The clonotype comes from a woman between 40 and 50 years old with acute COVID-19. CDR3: CASSLPPGIGNEQFF. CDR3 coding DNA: TGCGCCAGCAGCTTGCCCCCAGGGATCGGGAATGAGCAGTTCTTC.